This T cell receptor (beta chain) was identified in a study of T cells after posttransplantation cyclophosphamide. Study outcomes and limitations: Recipient CMV seropositivity and CMV reactivation strongly tracked TRB clonality. Skin or GI-infiltrating T cells shared few TRB sequences with blood.

The protocol was immunoSEQ multiplex PCR, while the TCRdb copy is restricted to in-frame clones and leaves out a portion. Of approximately 45,000 clones in the sample, roughly nine tenths are singletons; the top ten hold 3% to 3.5%. This clone has just one count. As yet, its antigen is unknown. CDR1 MDHEN and CDR2 SYDVKM come from the germline V gene. The CDR3 length is 15 residues. Unmatched junction bases numbered 7, after V lost 1 base and J lost 9 bases. V and J are TRBV28 and TRBJ2-1, with 9 nucleotides matching TRBD2. The sequenced sample consisted of PBMCs. The source is a woman aged 45-65 years in good health and a related stem cell transplant donor. CDR3 sequence: CASSLFGTSRSEQFF. The CDR3 nucleotides are TGTGCCAGCAGTTTATTTGGGACTAGCCGTAGTGAGCAGTTCTTC.